This record concerns one T cell receptor (beta chain) sequence. Antigen: not known. This sample is part of a study of beta chain features in type 1 diabetes. Turning to the study itself: Similarity in age, gender and cell yields was seen between patients and healthy donors. Points from the study as a whole: The question left open here concerned HLA type influencing TCRB rearrangement.

Expressed TCRB transcripts were sequenced after all isolated RNA was converted to cDNA. Using immunoSEQ multiplex PCR, the repertoire was profiled, and TCRdb retains in-frame clones only, with some absent. Here the sample spans approximately 200,000 clones, about 9.3% being singletons. The germline V gene has CDR1 SGHRS and CDR2 YFSETQ. CDR3 length equals 16 residues. V trimming: 1 base; J trimming: 9 bases; junction bases outside the gene matches: 10. The sequenced sample consisted of naive CD4+ T cells from blood. This sequence was found in a woman in her late teens or twenties in good health. J is TRBJ2-1 and V is TRBV5-1; 10 nucleotides match TRBD1. The CDR3 here is CASSLPRDRGRAEQFF. CDR3 nucleotides: TGCGCCAGCAGCTTGCCCCGGGACAGGGGACGGGCTGAGCAGTTCTTC.